This paragraph covers one T cell receptor beta chain sequence. One end of the junction does not line up with germline, which may come from a read error. This sample is drawn from a study of blood T cell repertoires in COVID-19. Background on the study: The United States, Italy and Spain provided the acute and convalescent COVID-19 samples. Sources were T cells, B-cell-depleted T cells, or PBMCs; the material itself was cDNA or gDNA.

The CDR3 length is 15 residues. Looked up from germline, CDR1 is MDHEN and CDR2 is SYDVKM. Authors' methods: Amplification with reference gene primers provided the estimates of nucleated cell counts. Libraries were prepared by immunoSEQ multiplex PCR; TCRdb keeps only in-frame clonotypes and omits some of them. V and J calls and clone size follow that table, whereas D and trimming were derived from the DNA. The data contain fewer than 85,000 clones, over 65% of them singletons. V gene TRBV28 combines with J gene TRBJ1-4; no firm D call. Sequenced input: peripheral blood. The receptor was isolated from a woman aged 55-75 years with acute or convalescent COVID-19. The CDR3 here is CASRDQQKAKEKLFF. The CDR3 bases are TGTGCCAGCAGAGACCAACAGAAGGCTAAGGAAAAACTGTTTTTT.